Sequencing of this T cell receptor (beta chain) was carried out in a study of CD8 T cells in ankylosing spondylitis. This CDR3 region has 15 residues. CDR1 SGHTA and CDR2 FQGNSA come from the germline V gene. V shed 4 bases and J 6 bases; nucleotides not matched to a gene: 11. From the 5' RACE reads, TCRdb called clonotypes with MiXCR, one entry per CDR3 protein. The repertoire has around 230,000 distinct CDR3 sequences, 8% to 9.5% of them found once; the top ten carry over 6.5%. This clonotype has a count of ten or more. The V call is TRBV7-2, the J call TRBJ2-7; 8 nucleotides match TRBD1. The sequenced material came from blood, either unsorted or a sorted T cell fraction (not recorded which). This clonotype was obtained from a male donor with ankylosing spondylitis or in good health (not recorded which). The CDR3 sequence is CASSYPDRGRPEQYF. For the CDR3, the DNA is TGTGCCAGCAGCTATCCAGACAGGGGTAGGCCCGAGCAGTACTTC. Together with reference TRBV7-2 and TRBJ2-7, the CDR3 gives the full variable domain: GAGVSQSPSNKVTEKGKDVELRCDPISGHTALYWYRQSLGQGLEFLIYFQGNSAPDKSGLPSDRFSAERTGGSVSTLTIQRTQQEDSAVYLCASSYPDRGRPEQYFGPGTRLTVT.